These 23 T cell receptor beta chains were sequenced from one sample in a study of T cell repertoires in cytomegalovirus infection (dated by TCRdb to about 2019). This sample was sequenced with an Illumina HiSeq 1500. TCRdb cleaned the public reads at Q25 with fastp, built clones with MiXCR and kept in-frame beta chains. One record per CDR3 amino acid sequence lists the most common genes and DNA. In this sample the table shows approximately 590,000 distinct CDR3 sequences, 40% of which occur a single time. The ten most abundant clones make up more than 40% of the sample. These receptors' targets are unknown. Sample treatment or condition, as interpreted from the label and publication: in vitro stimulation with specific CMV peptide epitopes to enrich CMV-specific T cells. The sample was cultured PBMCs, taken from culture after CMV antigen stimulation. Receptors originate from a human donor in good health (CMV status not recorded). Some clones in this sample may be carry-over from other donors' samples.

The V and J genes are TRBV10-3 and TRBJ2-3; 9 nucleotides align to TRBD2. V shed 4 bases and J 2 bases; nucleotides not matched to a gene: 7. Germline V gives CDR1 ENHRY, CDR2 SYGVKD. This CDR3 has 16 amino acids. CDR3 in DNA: TGTGCCATCAGTGGGCGAGCGGGAGGCTTCACAGATACGCAGTATTTT. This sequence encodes CAISGRAGGFTDTQYF.

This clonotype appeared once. The CDR3 here is CASRWAVNTEAFF. CDR3 DNA sequence: TGCGCCAGCCGGTGGGCAGTGAACACTGAAGCTTTCTTT. V is TRBV4-1 and J is TRBJ1-1; D is undetermined. Per the germline V gene, CDR1 is MGHRA and CDR2 is YSYEKL. This CDR3 comprises 13 residues. V was shortened by 8 bases and J by 0 bases, with 10 bases between the two germline ends.

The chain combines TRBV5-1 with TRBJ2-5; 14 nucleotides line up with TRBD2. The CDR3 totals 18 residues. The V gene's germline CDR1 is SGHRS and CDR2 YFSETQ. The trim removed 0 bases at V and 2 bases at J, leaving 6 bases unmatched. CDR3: CASSLGGLAGGLQETQYF. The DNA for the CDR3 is TGCGCCAGCAGCTTGGGAGGACTAGCGGGAGGTTTGCAAGAGACCCAGTACTTC. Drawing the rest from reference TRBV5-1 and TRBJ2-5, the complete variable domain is KAGVTQTPRYLIKTRGQQVTLSCSPISGHRSVSWYQQTPGQGLQFLFEYFSETQRNKGNFPGRFSGRQFSNSRSEMNVSTLELGDSALYLCASSLGGLAGGLQETQYFGPGTRLLVL.

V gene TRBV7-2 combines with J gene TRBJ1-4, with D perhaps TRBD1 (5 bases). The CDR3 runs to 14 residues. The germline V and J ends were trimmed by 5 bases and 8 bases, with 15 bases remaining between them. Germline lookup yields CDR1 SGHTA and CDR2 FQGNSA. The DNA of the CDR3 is TGTGCCAGCAGCCCACCGGGGCGTTTCGAAAAACTGTTTTTT. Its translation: CASSPPGRFEKLFF.

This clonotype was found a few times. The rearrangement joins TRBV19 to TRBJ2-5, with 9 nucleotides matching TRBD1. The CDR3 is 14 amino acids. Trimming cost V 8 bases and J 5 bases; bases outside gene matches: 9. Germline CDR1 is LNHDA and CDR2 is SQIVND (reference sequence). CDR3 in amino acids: CASATGGSLETQYF. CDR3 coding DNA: TGTGCCAGTGCGACAGGGGGGTCGTTGGAGACCCAGTACTTC.

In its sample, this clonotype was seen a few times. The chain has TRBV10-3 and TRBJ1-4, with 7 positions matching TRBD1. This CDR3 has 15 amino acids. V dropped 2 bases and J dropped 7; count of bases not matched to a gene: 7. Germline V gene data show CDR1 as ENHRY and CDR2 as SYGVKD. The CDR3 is CAISERTGKGEKLFF. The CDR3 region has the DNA TGTGCCATCAGTGAGAGGACAGGAAAGGGTGAAAAACTGTTTTTT.

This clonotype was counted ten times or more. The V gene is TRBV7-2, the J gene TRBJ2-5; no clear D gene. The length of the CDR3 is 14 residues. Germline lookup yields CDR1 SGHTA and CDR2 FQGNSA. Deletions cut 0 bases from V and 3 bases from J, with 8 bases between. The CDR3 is CASSLANWEETQYF. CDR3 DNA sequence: TGTGCCAGCAGCTTAGCCAATTGGGAAGAGACCCAGTACTTC.

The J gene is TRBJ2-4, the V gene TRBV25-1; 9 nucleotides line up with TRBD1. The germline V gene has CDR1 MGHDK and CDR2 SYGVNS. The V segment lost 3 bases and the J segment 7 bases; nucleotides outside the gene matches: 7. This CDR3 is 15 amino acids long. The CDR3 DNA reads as TGTGCCAGCAGTGACCCAAGGACAGGGGCGAACATTCAGTACTTC. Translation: CASSDPRTGANIQYF.

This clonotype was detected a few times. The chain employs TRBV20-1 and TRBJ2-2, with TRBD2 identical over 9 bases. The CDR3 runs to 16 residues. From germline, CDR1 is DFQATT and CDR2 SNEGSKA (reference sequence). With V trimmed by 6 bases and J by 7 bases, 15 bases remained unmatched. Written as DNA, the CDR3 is TGCAGTGCCCGCCAGCGCCGAGCGGGGGGCTTCGGGGAGCTGTTTTTT. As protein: CSARQRRAGGFGELFF.

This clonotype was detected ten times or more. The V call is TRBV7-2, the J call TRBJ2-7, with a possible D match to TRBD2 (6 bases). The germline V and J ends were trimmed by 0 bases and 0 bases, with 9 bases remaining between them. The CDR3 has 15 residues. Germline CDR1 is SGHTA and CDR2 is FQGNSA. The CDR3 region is CASSLAGGSSYEQYF. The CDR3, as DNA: TGTGCCAGCAGCTTAGCGGGGGGAAGCTCCTACGAGCAGTACTTC.

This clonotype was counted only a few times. CDR3 DNA sequence: TGCGCCAGCAGCCAACCACTAGCGGGCCACAATGAGCAGTTCTTC. Translation: CASSQPLAGHNEQFF. The chain links TRBV4-3 to TRBJ2-1; TRBD2 matches 9 bases. This CDR3 is 15 amino acids long. Germline V gene lookup returns CDR1 LGHNA and CDR2 YSLEER. V shed 2 bases and J 5 bases; nucleotides not matched to a gene: 4.

The CDR3 spells CASSYLMGGAYEQYF. The CDR3 nucleotides are TGTGCCAGCAGTTACTTGATGGGGGGGGCCTACGAGCAGTACTTC. This chain connects TRBV6-6 to TRBJ2-7; 7 nucleotides agree with TRBD2. V dropped 1 base and J dropped 2; count of bases not matched to a gene: 5. CDR1 and CDR2 from the germline V gene are MNHNY and SVGAGI (reference sequence). The CDR3 loop spans 15 amino acids.

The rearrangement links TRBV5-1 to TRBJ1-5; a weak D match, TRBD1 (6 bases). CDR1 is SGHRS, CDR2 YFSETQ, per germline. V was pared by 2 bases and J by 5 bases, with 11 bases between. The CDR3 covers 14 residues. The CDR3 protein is CASSLGGGDQPQHF. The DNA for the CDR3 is TGCGCCAGCAGCTTAGGGGGTGGGGATCAGCCCCAGCATTTT. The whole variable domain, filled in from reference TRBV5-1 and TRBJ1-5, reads KAGVTQTPRYLIKTRGQQVTLSCSPISGHRSVSWYQQTPGQGLQFLFEYFSETQRNKGNFPGRFSGRQFSNSRSEMNVSTLELGDSALYLCASSLGGGDQPQHFGDGTRLSIL.

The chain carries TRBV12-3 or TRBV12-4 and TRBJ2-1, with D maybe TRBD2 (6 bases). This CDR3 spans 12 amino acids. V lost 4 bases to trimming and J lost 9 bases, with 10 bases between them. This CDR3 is CASSYLGGEQFF. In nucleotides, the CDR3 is TGTGCCAGCAGTTACCTGGGGGGTGAGCAGTTCTTC.

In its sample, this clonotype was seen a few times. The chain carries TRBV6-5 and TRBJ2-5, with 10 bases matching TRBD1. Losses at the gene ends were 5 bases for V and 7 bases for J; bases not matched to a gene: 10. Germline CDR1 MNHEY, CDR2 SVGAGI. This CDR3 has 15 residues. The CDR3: CASSPGTGVWGTQYF. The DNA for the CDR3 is TGTGCCAGCAGTCCCGGGACAGGGGTTTGGGGGACCCAGTACTTC.

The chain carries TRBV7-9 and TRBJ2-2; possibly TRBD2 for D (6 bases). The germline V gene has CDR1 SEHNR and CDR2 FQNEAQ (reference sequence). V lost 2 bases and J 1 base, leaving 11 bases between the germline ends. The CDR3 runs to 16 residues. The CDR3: CASSLTTAGNTGELFF. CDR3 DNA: TGTGCCAGCAGCTTAACTACAGCGGGGAACACCGGGGAGCTGTTTTTT.

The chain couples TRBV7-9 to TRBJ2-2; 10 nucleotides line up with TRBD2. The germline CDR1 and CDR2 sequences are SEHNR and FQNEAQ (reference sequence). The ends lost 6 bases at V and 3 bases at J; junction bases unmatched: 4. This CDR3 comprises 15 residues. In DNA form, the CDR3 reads TGTGCCAGCAGACCTAGCGGGAGTGACACCGGGGAGCTGTTTTTT. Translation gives CASRPSGSDTGELFF.

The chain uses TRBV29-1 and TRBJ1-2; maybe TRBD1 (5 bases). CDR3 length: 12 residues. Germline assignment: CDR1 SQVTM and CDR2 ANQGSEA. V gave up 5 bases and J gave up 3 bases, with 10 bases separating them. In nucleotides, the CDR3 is TGCAGCGTTACACTAGGGGACTATGGCTACACCTTC. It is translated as CSVTLGDYGYTF.

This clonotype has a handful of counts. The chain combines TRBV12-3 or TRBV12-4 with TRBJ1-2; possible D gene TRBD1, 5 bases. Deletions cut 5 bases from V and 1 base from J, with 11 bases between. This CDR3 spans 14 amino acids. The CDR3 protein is CASSPRGDNYGYTF. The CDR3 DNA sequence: TGTGCCAGCAGTCCCCGGGGGGATAACTATGGCTACACCTTC.

This chain's CDR3 is CSATTGTGAVSYEQYF. The CDR3, as DNA: TGCAGTGCTACAACCGGGACAGGGGCCGTCAGCTACGAGCAGTACTTC. The chain employs TRBV20-1 and TRBJ2-7; 10 bases are shared with TRBD1. From germline, CDR1 is DFQATT and CDR2 SNEGSKA (reference sequence). The CDR3 is made up of 16 amino acids. Trimming removed 4 bases from V and 3 bases from J; junction bases left unmatched: 12.

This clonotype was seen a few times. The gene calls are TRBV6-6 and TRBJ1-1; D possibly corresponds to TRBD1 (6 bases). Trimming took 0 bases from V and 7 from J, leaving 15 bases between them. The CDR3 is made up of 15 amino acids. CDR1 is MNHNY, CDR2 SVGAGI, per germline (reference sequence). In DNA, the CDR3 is TGTGCCAGCAGTTACTCAACAGCAGGGGCGGTTGAAGCTTTCTTT. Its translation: CASSYSTAGAVEAFF.

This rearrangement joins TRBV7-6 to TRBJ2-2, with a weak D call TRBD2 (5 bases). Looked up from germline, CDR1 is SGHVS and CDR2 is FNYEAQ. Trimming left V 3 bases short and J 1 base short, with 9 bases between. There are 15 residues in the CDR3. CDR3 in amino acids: CASSLIRENTGELFF. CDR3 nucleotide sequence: TGTGCCAGCAGCTTGATACGGGAGAACACCGGGGAGCTGTTTTTT.

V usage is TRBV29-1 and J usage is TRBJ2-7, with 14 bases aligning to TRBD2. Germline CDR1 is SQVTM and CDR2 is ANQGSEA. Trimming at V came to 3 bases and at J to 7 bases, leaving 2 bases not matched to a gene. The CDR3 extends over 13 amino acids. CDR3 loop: CSVDGLAGGEQYF. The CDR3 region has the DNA TGCAGCGTTGATGGACTAGCGGGAGGTGAGCAGTACTTC.